Listed here are 22 T cell receptor beta chains from one sample, sequenced in a study of technical replicates of blood from a few donors (dated 2017 in TCRdb). Receptor libraries were prepared by the immunoSEQ multiplex PCR assay. Entries here come from immuneACCESS through TCRdb and include only in-frame sequences with V and J called. Some clones fail to appear in such tables; in the studies checked, an unresolved V gene covers under half of the shortfall, and the cause of the remainder is unknown. Recorded for this sample are 62,000 or so clones; more than 85% of them occurred a single time. Clones ranked in the top ten supply under 6.5% of the sample. Sequenced: PBMCs. These receptors were collected from a human donor in good health. Some clones in this sample may be carry-over from other donors' samples.

The chain carries TRBV7-3 and TRBJ2-7, with 8 bases fitting TRBD2. V dropped 4 bases and J dropped 0; count of bases not matched to a gene: 2. This CDR3 has 14 amino acids. Germline loops: CDR1 SGHTA, CDR2 FQGTGA. The CDR3 DNA follows: TGTGCCAGCAGCTCGACTAGCGACTCCTACGAGCAGTACTTC. Protein sequence: CASSSTSDSYEQYF.

V and J are TRBV5-4 and TRBJ2-2; the match to TRBD2 covers 8 bases. Germline trimming cut 5 bases from V and 3 bases from J; bases unmatched to any gene: 6. The germline CDR1 and CDR2 sequences are SGHNT and YYREEE (reference sequence). This CDR3 region has 15 residues. In DNA form, the CDR3 reads TGTGCCAGCAGTCCCGGGACTAGGGACACCGGGGAGCTGTTTTTT. Its translation is CASSPGTRDTGELFF.

The chain links TRBV28 to TRBJ1-5; TRBD1 might be the D (6 bases). This CDR3 region has 15 residues. From germline, CDR1 is MDHEN and CDR2 SYDVKM. V lost 6 bases to trimming and J lost 7 bases, with 19 bases between them. The CDR3 loop is CASSSGAQGGQPQHF. Here the CDR3 DNA reads TGTGCCAGCAGCTCAGGGGCACAGGGTGGGCAGCCCCAGCATTTT.

V is TRBV30 and J is TRBJ1-1; D perhaps matches TRBD1 (6 bases). The CDR3 length is 13 residues. Germline lookup yields CDR1 GTSNPN and CDR2 SVGIG (reference sequence). The ends were cut back, 0 bases at V and 3 bases at J, with 8 bases in the middle. The CDR3 loop is CAWSVAGDTEAFF. CDR3 in DNA: TGTGCCTGGAGTGTTGCAGGGGACACTGAAGCTTTCTTT. Together with reference TRBV30 and TRBJ1-1, the CDR3 gives the full variable domain: SQTIHQWPATLVQPVGSPLSLECTVEGTSNPNLYWYRQAAGRGLQLLFYSVGIGQISSEVPQNLSASRPQDRQFILSSKKLLLSDSGFYLCAWSVAGDTEAFFGQGTRLTVV.

This clone was observed many times. The J gene is TRBJ2-7, the V gene TRBV7-9, with a weak D call TRBD1 (5 bases). Germline values: CDR1 SEHNR, CDR2 FQNEAQ (reference sequence). The V end was cut by 1 base, the J end by 3 bases, with 7 bases between. This CDR3 has 13 residues. The CDR3: CASSLGRGYEQYF. The DNA of the CDR3 is TGTGCCAGCAGCTTAGGTAGGGGCTACGAGCAGTACTTC. The full variable domain, rest sourced from reference TRBV7-9 and TRBJ2-7, is DTGVSQNPRHKITKRGQNVTFRCDPISEHNRLYWYRQTLGQGPEFLTYFQNEAQLEKSRLLSDRFSAERPKGSFSTLEIQRTEQGDSAMYLCASSLGRGYEQYFGPGTRLTVT.

This clone was found once. This chain uses TRBV4-3 with TRBJ2-7; 10 nucleotides line up with TRBD2. The CDR3 sequence is 15 residues long. Germline V gene sequence: CDR1 LGHNA, CDR2 YSLEER. Unmatched junction bases numbered 6, after V lost 5 bases and J lost 2 bases. CDR3 sequence reads: CASSSASGGAYEQYF. DNA for the CDR3: TGCGCCAGCAGCTCGGCTAGCGGGGGCGCCTACGAGCAGTACTTC.

V usage is TRBV9 and J usage is TRBJ1-1; the match to TRBD1 covers 11 bases. There are 15 residues in the CDR3. The germline V gene encodes CDR1 SGDLS and CDR2 YYNGEE. The J segment lost 8 bases and the V segment lost 4 bases, leaving 10 bases of the junction unmatched. The CDR3 spells CASSPWTGGVMEAFF. DNA of the CDR3: TGTGCCAGCAGCCCATGGACAGGGGGCGTTATGGAAGCTTTCTTT.

The chain uses TRBV19 and TRBJ1-1, with TRBD1 matching 7 bases. Trimming cost V 6 bases and J 4 bases; bases outside gene matches: 5. The CDR3 is 13 amino acids. Germline CDR1 reads LNHDA; CDR2 reads SQIVND (reference sequence). CDR3 amino acids: CASRPTGLTEAFF. For the CDR3, the DNA is TGTGCCAGTAGACCGACAGGGCTCACTGAAGCTTTCTTT.

The chain combines TRBV15 with TRBJ1-5; D is uncertain. Trimming stripped 2 bases from V and 3 bases from J, with 20 bases between. The germline gives CDR1 LNHNV, CDR2 YYDKDF (reference sequence). CDR3 size: 18 residues. The CDR3 loop reads CATSRFRAGQVYNQPQHF. The CDR3 nucleotides are TGTGCCACCAGCAGATTTCGAGCGGGTCAGGTCTACAATCAGCCCCAGCATTTT.

The chain combines TRBV6-5 with TRBJ1-2; D ambiguous. CDR3 length: 14 residues. Trimming shortened V by 0 bases and J by 2 bases, and 7 bases separated the two germline ends. Germline-derived CDR1 and CDR2 are MNHEY and SVGAGI. CDR3 nucleotides: TGTGCCAGCAGTTACTCGGCAGGCAACTATGGCTACACCTTC. Its translation: CASSYSAGNYGYTF.

The rearrangement joins TRBV21-1 to TRBJ1-3. TRBV21-1 counts as a pseudogene. The CDR3 has 13 amino acids. This CDR3 reads CASSTVRGNTIYF. CDR3 sequence (DNA): TGTGCCAGCAGCACTGTCCGTGGAAACACCATATATTTT.

The gene calls are TRBV2 and TRBJ2-2; 7 positions agree with TRBD2. The CDR3 length is 15 residues. The junction had 6 bases not matched to a gene; V was cut back by 6 bases and J by 2 bases. Germline V lookup: CDR1 SNHLY, CDR2 FYNNEI. The CDR3 coding sequence is TGTGCCAGCAGAAGAGCGGGGAGAAACACCGGGGAGCTGTTTTTT. Translating gives CASRRAGRNTGELFF. Full variable domain (remainder filled in from reference TRBV2 and TRBJ2-2): EPEVTQTPSHQVTQMGQEVILRCVPISNHLYFYWYRQILGQKVEFLVSFYNNEISEKSEIFDDQFSVERPDGSNFTLKIRSTKLEDSAMYFCASRRAGRNTGELFFGEGSRLTVL.

The rearrangement joins TRBV2 to TRBJ1-6; a possible D gene is TRBD1 (5 bases). The germline V gene encodes CDR1 SNHLY and CDR2 FYNNEI. V was clipped by 3 bases and J by 6 bases, with 9 bases between them. The CDR3 has 14 residues. CDR3 DNA: TGTGCCAGCAGTGACAGGGTGGGTAATTCACCCCTCCACTTT. Translating it yields CASSDRVGNSPLHF.

This clone was seen more than once but under ten times. The chain uses TRBV2 and TRBJ2-7, with TRBD1 identical over 8 bases. Germline assignment: CDR1 SNHLY and CDR2 FYNNEI. This CDR3 is built from 12 residues. V gave up 4 bases and J gave up 5 bases; unmatched junction bases: 1. The CDR3 sequence: CASSGTGHEQYF. The CDR3 DNA follows: TGTGCCAGCAGTGGGACAGGGCACGAGCAGTACTTC.

This chain joins TRBV5-4 and TRBJ1-4; TRBD1 agrees at 7 bases. Per germline, CDR1 SGHNT and CDR2 YYREEE (reference sequence). The V segment lost 4 bases and the J segment 0 bases; nucleotides outside the gene matches: 3. The CDR3 has 15 amino acids. The DNA of the CDR3 is TGTGCCAGCAGCGTAGACAGGGCAACTAATGAAAAACTGTTTTTT. Its translation: CASSVDRATNEKLFF.

V is TRBV7-8 and J is TRBJ2-1; the D is unclear. The germline V gene has CDR1 SGHVS and CDR2 FQNEAQ. This CDR3 contains 15 residues. V was shortened by 3 bases and J by 0 bases, with 9 bases between the two germline ends. CDR3 amino acids: CASSLAGISYNEQFF. Here the CDR3 DNA reads TGTGCCAGCAGCTTGGCAGGAATCTCCTACAATGAGCAGTTCTTC.

This chain joins TRBV19 and TRBJ2-1; the match to TRBD1 covers 9 bases. The trim removed 5 bases at V and 6 bases at J, leaving 8 bases unmatched. Germline V gene lookup returns CDR1 LNHDA and CDR2 SQIVND (reference sequence). CDR3 length: 15 amino acids. CDR3 nucleotides: TGTGCCAGTAGTTCCGGGACAGGGATCCGCAATGAGCAGTTCTTC. This encodes CASSSGTGIRNEQFF.

The gene calls are TRBV15 and TRBJ2-7; the D gene is possibly TRBD2 (6 bases). Germline-derived CDR1 and CDR2 are LNHNV and YYDKDF (reference sequence). V lost 1 base to trimming and J lost 2 bases, with 12 bases between them. This CDR3 has 15 residues. The CDR3 DNA reads as TGTGCCACCAGCAGAGCTTGGGGAGGTACCTACGAGCAGTACTTC. Protein product: CATSRAWGGTYEQYF.

The CDR3 is CASSRSRSTDTQYF. The CDR3 DNA follows: TGTGCCAGCAGCCGCTCTAGGAGTACAGATACGCAGTATTTT. The rearrangement links TRBV6-6 to TRBJ2-3; D is undetermined. V lost 6 bases, J lost 3 bases, and 13 bases lay in between. The V gene's germline CDR1 is MNHNY and CDR2 SVGAGI (reference sequence). The CDR3 loop spans 14 amino acids.

V and J are TRBV11-2 and TRBJ2-2; TRBD2 might be the D (6 bases). The length of the CDR3 is 18 residues. Trimming removed 5 bases at V and 2 bases at J, with 21 bases between. Per germline, CDR1 SGHAT and CDR2 FQNNGV. CDR3 amino acids: CASSTRGDRRGNTGELFF. The CDR3, as DNA: TGTGCCAGCAGCACAAGAGGGGACCGGCGGGGTAACACCGGGGAGCTGTTTTTT.

The J gene is TRBJ2-3, the V gene TRBV10-3; 9 nucleotides line up with TRBD2. The CDR3 spans 15 residues. Germline V lookup: CDR1 ENHRY, CDR2 SYGVKD. With 6 bases clipped from V and 5 bases from J, the junction kept 9 bases outside the gene matches. The CDR3 here is CAIRSGREGIDTQYF. CDR3 coding DNA: TGTGCCATCAGGTCCGGGCGGGAGGGGATAGATACGCAGTATTTT.

In its sample, this clone was seen once. V and J are TRBV4-1 and TRBJ1-3; D is possibly TRBD1 (5 bases). The V end was cut by 3 bases, the J end by 7 bases, with 19 bases between. Germline-derived CDR1 and CDR2 are MGHRA and YSYEKL. CDR3 length equals 16 residues. DNA for the CDR3: TGCGCCAGCAGCCAGGTGTCCACCCGCCGGGGGAACACCATATATTTT. Translating gives CASSQVSTRRGNTIYF.